This T cell receptor (beta chain) was captured in a study of blood T cell repertoires in COVID-19. Overall study context: The study drew acute and convalescent COVID-19 samples from the United States, Italy and Spain. PBMCs, B-cell-depleted T cells, or T cells were the source of the cDNA or gDNA that made up the material.

As processed by the authors: Estimates of nucleated cell counts were drawn from the amplification of reference gene primers. The method was immunoSEQ multiplex PCR; TCRdb's version includes in-frame clones alone and lacks a portion of them. V and J calls and clone size are those listed in that table; D and trimming were worked out from the DNA. The table shows roughly 200,000 clones, with just under 90% occurring only once. The CDR3 is 14 amino acids. V gave up 1 base and J gave up 6 bases, with 12 bases separating them. Germline V gene data show CDR1 as SEHNR and CDR2 as FQNEAQ (reference sequence). Participant-reported clinical history was the basis for cohort assignment.

The receptor was derived from a woman aged 25 to 39 with acute COVID-19. The sequenced material came from PBMCs or T cells enriched from blood (not recorded which). The chain uses TRBV7-9 and TRBJ1-2; D is perhaps TRBD1 (6 bases). The CDR3 spells CASSLVARGHGYTF. In nucleotides, the CDR3 is TGTGCCAGCAGCTTAGTTGCCAGGGGCCATGGCTACACCTTC.